This TCR beta chain is from a study of T cells in Graves' hyperthyroidism and ophthalmopathy. About the study: Peripheral blood was collected at initial diagnosis, before any treatment.

From RNA transcripts, TCR beta CDR3 regions were amplified. First-round RT-PCR targeting the TCR CDR3 was performed with the HTBI primer set. TCRdb re-called the multiplex PCR reads through MiXCR, storing one row per CDR3 protein. The sample consists of 350,000 to 400,000 distinct CDR3 sequences, about 16% of them appearing once. Overall study findings and caveats: Stable hyperthyroidism was told apart from ophthalmopathy by a model built on 13 V-J features. Appearing also in blood were most of the thyroid clonotypes expanded above 0.001.

CDR1 is SQVTM, CDR2 ANQGSEA, per germline. The CDR3 covers 14 residues. Trimming cost V 5 bases and J 2 bases; bases outside gene matches: 8. A word on this clonotype: Its antigen is unknown.

This rearrangement joins TRBV29-1 to TRBJ2-7; the match to TRBD1 covers 8 bases. This receptor was identified in a young woman with Graves' hyperthyroidism. Sequences were obtained from blood. The CDR3 DNA reads as TGCAGCGTTCTGCGACAGGGGTCTCCCTACGAGCAGTACTTC. The encoded protein is CSVLRQGSPYEQYF.